A single sample gave rise to the 31 T cell receptor beta chains below, sequenced in a study of cytomegalovirus exposure and HLA in healthy donors. The PCR contained 60 Vbeta and 13 Jbeta primers. Sequenced by immunoSEQ multiplex PCR; TCRdb stores in-frame clones only, minus some. The sample includes roughly 120,000 clones. Sequences were obtained from PBMCs. The origin of the receptors is a man aged 18-30 years in good health and CMV-seronegative.

CDR3: CASSPTTSGRGLETQYF. The CDR3 DNA follows: TGTGCCAGCAGCCCCACCACTAGCGGGAGAGGTTTGGAGACCCAGTACTTC. This chain links TRBV9 with TRBJ2-5, with 11 bases that match TRBD2. V shed 4 bases, J shed 5 bases, and the junction held 13 bases outside the gene matches. The CDR3 is 17 residues long. Germline CDR1 SGDLS, CDR2 YYNGEE.

The chain uses TRBV25-1 and TRBJ2-1, with 7 bases identical to TRBD2. Per germline, CDR1 MGHDK and CDR2 SYGVNS. The V gene end was trimmed by 8 bases and the J gene end by 9 bases; junction bases not matched to a gene: 19. CDR3 length: 16 amino acids. Here the CDR3 reads CASLETLASGNGEQFF. The CDR3 region has the DNA TGTGCCAGCCTCGAAACCCTGGCTAGCGGAAACGGTGAGCAGTTCTTC.

The chain joins TRBV5-4 to TRBJ2-1; a weak D match, TRBD1 (6 bases). Per the germline V gene, CDR1 is SGHNT and CDR2 is YYREEE (reference sequence). The V gene lost 4 bases and the J gene lost 5 bases, with 19 bases spanning the gap. CDR3 length equals 16 residues. As DNA, the CDR3 is TGTGCCAGCAGCAAAGAGGGGGTGATCAGGGACAATGAGCAGTTCTTC. Translated, it gives CASSKEGVIRDNEQFF. Filled out from reference TRBV5-4 and TRBJ2-1, the complete variable domain reads ETGVTQSPTHLIKTRGQQVTLRCSSQSGHNTVSWYQQALGQGPQFIFQYYREEENGRGNFPPRFSGLQFPNYSSELNVNALELDDSALYLCASSKEGVIRDNEQFFGPGTRLTVL.

The V call is TRBV27, the J call TRBJ2-5; TRBD1 matches at 7 bases. Near its end, the DNA agrees better with TRBJ2-7, so the J call may be wrong. CDR1 and CDR2 from the germline V gene are MNHEY and SMNVEV (reference sequence). CDR3 length: 13 amino acids. In DNA, the CDR3 is TGTGCCAGCAGCCGGGACAGATCCTACGAGCAGTACTTC. Translated: CASSRDRSYEQYF.

This rearrangement joins TRBV6-1 to TRBJ1-1; D may be TRBD1 (5 bases). The length of the CDR3 is 11 residues. Trimming removed 6 bases from V and 11 bases from J, with 13 bases in between. CDR1 is MNHNS, CDR2 SASEGT, per germline. This chain's CDR3 is CASRTDARAFF. For the CDR3, the DNA is TGTGCCAGCAGGACAGATGCGAGGGCTTTCTTT.

This sequence joins TRBV2 and TRBJ1-1; D is perhaps TRBD1 (5 bases). Germline V CDR1 and CDR2: SNHLY, FYNNEI. Trimming removed 9 bases from V and 7 bases from J, with 21 bases in between. The CDR3 contains 14 residues. The CDR3 here is CASSGQGRSIEAFF. CDR3 sequence (DNA): TGTGCCAGTTCAGGTCAGGGCAGGTCCATTGAAGCTTTCTTT.

The CDR3 loop is CASRSRGGSVEDTF. DNA for the CDR3: TGTGCCAGCAGGAGCAGAGGGGGCTCGGTCGAGGACACCTTC. V and J are TRBV6-5 and TRBJ1-2, with TRBD1 identical over 7 bases. The CDR3 is 14 residues long. J was trimmed by 12 bases and V by 6 bases; bases with no gene match: 16. Germline CDR1 MNHEY, CDR2 SVGAGI.

The rearrangement joins TRBV27 to TRBJ2-7; 7 bases map to TRBD1. The germline V gene has CDR1 MNHEY and CDR2 SMNVEV (reference sequence). V lost 0 bases to trimming and J lost 9 bases; unmatched junction nucleotides: 8. The CDR3 contains 14 residues. CDR3 loop: CASSLSIGTGAQYF. The CDR3 DNA reads as TGTGCCAGCAGTTTATCCATCGGAACAGGGGCGCAGTACTTC.

The V gene is TRBV5-1, the J gene TRBJ2-2; tentative D call: TRBD2 (6 bases). This CDR3 is 14 amino acids long. Germline V CDR1 and CDR2: SGHRS, YFSETQ. V lost 1 base, J lost 6 bases, and 10 bases lay in between. The CDR3 loop is CASSLISGAGELFF. In DNA form, the CDR3 reads TGCGCCAGCAGCTTGATATCGGGGGCCGGGGAGCTGTTTTTT.

This chain links TRBV25-1 with TRBJ1-6, with D hard to call. The CDR3 sequence is 16 residues long. CDR1 and CDR2 (germline): MGHDK, SYGVNS. The ends were cut back, 3 bases at V and 3 bases at J, with 12 bases in the middle. The CDR3 sequence: CASSDSSRYYNSPLHF. The CDR3 DNA reads TGTGCCAGCAGTGATTCCTCCAGGTACTATAATTCACCCCTCCACTTT.

The chain links TRBV9 to TRBJ1-2; D gene ambiguous. Germline CDR1 and CDR2: SGDLS and YYNGEE. V lost 1 base to trimming and J lost 3 bases, with 7 bases between them. This CDR3 comprises 13 residues. This CDR3 reads CASSVTPDYGYTF. The CDR3 nucleotides are TGTGCCAGCAGCGTAACCCCAGACTATGGCTACACCTTC.

This rearrangement joins TRBV9 to TRBJ2-3, with a possible D match to TRBD1 (6 bases). Trimming stripped 3 bases from V and 3 bases from J, with 14 bases between. This CDR3 has 15 amino acids. The germline CDR1 and CDR2 sequences are SGDLS and YYNGEE. CDR3 sequence: CASSADRPGTDTQYF. The DNA for the CDR3 is TGTGCCAGCAGCGCCGACAGGCCGGGGACAGATACGCAGTATTTT.

The CDR3 region is CASGGGVQETQYF. The CDR3, as DNA: TGTGCCAGCGGCGGGGGGGTACAAGAGACCCAGTACTTC. The rearrangement joins TRBV7-3 to TRBJ2-5, with 9 positions matching TRBD2. Trimming took 8 bases from V and 2 from J; bases not matched to a gene: 3. CDR1 is SGHTA, CDR2 FQGTGA, per germline. The CDR3 spans 13 residues.

The chain combines TRBV15 with TRBJ2-5, with 9 bases that match TRBD1. Germline V CDR1 and CDR2: LNHNV, YYDKDF (reference sequence). Losses at the gene ends were 5 bases for V and 2 bases for J; bases not matched to a gene: 6. CDR3 size: 15 residues. CDR3 sequence (DNA): TGTGCCACCAGCTTGGGACAGGGCGGACAAGAGACCCAGTACTTC. Translating gives CATSLGQGGQETQYF.

This rearrangement joins TRBV27 to TRBJ2-7; D is perhaps TRBD2 (5 bases). This CDR3 region has 12 residues. With 6 bases removed from V and 5 bases from J, the gap between germline ends came to 11 bases. Germline lookup yields CDR1 MNHEY and CDR2 SMNVEV (reference sequence). The CDR3 spells CASRRGSDEQYF. Written as DNA, the CDR3 is TGTGCCAGCAGGAGAGGGTCGGACGAGCAGTACTTC.

The V and J genes are TRBV4-1 and TRBJ2-2; D unclear. Trimming took 8 bases from V and 6 from J, leaving 13 bases between them. The germline CDR1 and CDR2 sequences are MGHRA and YSYEKL. CDR3 length: 13 residues. The CDR3: CASGRDGSGELFF. DNA of the CDR3: TGCGCCAGCGGGCGTGATGGGTCCGGGGAGCTGTTTTTT.

The chain carries TRBV2 and TRBJ1-1; D gene uncertain. Between the trimmed V and J ends, which lost 10 bases and 5 bases, there was a span of 26 bases. Germline V gives CDR1 SNHLY, CDR2 FYNNEI. The CDR3 is 16 residues long. As DNA, the CDR3 is TGTGCCATTCCCTGGGGTGCGTCGGGGAGTAAGACTGAAGCTTTCTTT. Protein sequence: CAIPWGASGSKTEAFF.

The gene calls are TRBV5-1 and TRBJ1-5; 7 nucleotides agree with TRBD1. The germline V gene has CDR1 SGHRS and CDR2 YFSETQ. The CDR3 length is 14 residues. After removal of 2 bases from V and 1 base from J, the junction contained 0 bases not matched to a gene. The CDR3 DNA follows: TGCGCCAGCAGCTTAGGGGGCAGCAATCAGCCCCAGCATTTT. Translated, it gives CASSLGGSNQPQHF.

The rearrangement joins TRBV5-4 to TRBJ2-7, with 10 positions matching TRBD1. Germline CDR1 SGHNT, CDR2 YYREEE (reference sequence). This CDR3 spans 15 amino acids. V shed 2 bases, J shed 3 bases, and the junction held 5 bases outside the gene matches. The CDR3 protein is CASSFDRGRIYEQYF. The CDR3 DNA sequence: TGTGCCAGCAGCTTCGACAGGGGGCGTATCTACGAGCAGTACTTC.

This rearrangement joins TRBV6-1 to TRBJ1-1; 10 nucleotides agree with TRBD1. The CDR3 is 15 amino acids. J gave up 3 bases and V 6 bases, and 7 bases lay outside the gene matches. CDR1 is MNHNS, CDR2 SASEGT, per germline. The CDR3 spells CASRLTGGGYTEAFF. As DNA, the CDR3 is TGTGCCAGCAGACTGACAGGGGGCGGGTACACTGAAGCTTTCTTT.

The CDR3 is CASSEGARDEQYF. CDR3 DNA: TGCGCCAGCAGTGAGGGGGCACGGGACGAGCAGTACTTC. This chain uses TRBV10-1 with TRBJ2-7, with D maybe TRBD1 (5 bases). The CDR3 is 13 amino acids. Trimming cost V 2 bases and J 5 bases, with 10 bases left between them. Looked up from germline, CDR1 is WNHNN and CDR2 is SYGVQD (reference sequence).

V usage is TRBV29-1 and J usage is TRBJ1-2, with 9 bases identical to TRBD1. Germline lookup yields CDR1 SQVTM and CDR2 ANQGSEA. Trimming at V came to 6 bases and at J to 8 bases, leaving 10 bases not matched to a gene. The CDR3 length is 13 residues. CDR3 loop: CSVHRQGDGGYTF. CDR3 bases: TGCAGCGTCCATAGACAGGGGGACGGAGGCTACACCTTC.

The chain is built from TRBV7-6 and TRBJ2-7; 11 bases agree with TRBD2. The CDR3 contains 18 residues. The trim removed 1 base at V and 2 bases at J, leaving 10 bases unmatched. Germline CDR1 and CDR2: SGHVS and FNYEAQ. The CDR3 region has the DNA TGTGCCAGCAGCTTAGTGACCCTAGCGGGAGGTACGCCCTACGAGCAGTACTTC. This sequence encodes CASSLVTLAGGTPYEQYF.

The chain carries TRBV19 and TRBJ1-2, with 7 bases lining up with TRBD1. Unmatched junction bases numbered 7, after V lost 3 bases and J lost 0 bases. Germline assignment: CDR1 LNHDA and CDR2 SQIVND (reference sequence). The CDR3 has 16 residues. The DNA for the CDR3 is TGTGCCAGTAGTATTACAGGGGAGGAAGCTAACTATGGCTACACCTTC. Encoded protein: CASSITGEEANYGYTF. The full variable domain, in which reference TRBV19 and TRBJ1-2 provide the parts outside the CDR3, is DGGITQSPKYLFRKEGQNVTLSCEQNLNHDAMYWYRQDPGQGLRLIYYSQIVNDFQKGDIAEGYSVSREKKESFPLTVTSAQKNPTAFYLCASSITGEEANYGYTFGSGTRLTVV.

The chain employs TRBV30 and TRBJ2-5; 7 nucleotides match TRBD1. The germline CDR1 and CDR2 sequences are GTSNPN and SVGIG (reference sequence). V was clipped by 1 base and J by 3 bases; unmatched bases: 8. This CDR3 is 15 amino acids long. The CDR3 region has the DNA TGTGCCTGGAGTGAGACGACAGGGTTGAAAGAGACCCAGTACTTC. This encodes CAWSETTGLKETQYF.

This chain joins TRBV6-5 and TRBJ1-5; D gene ambiguous. The germline CDR1 and CDR2 sequences are MNHEY and SVGAGI. CDR3 size: 14 residues. V was shortened by 2 bases and J by 3 bases, with 8 bases between the two germline ends. The CDR3: CASSYGPSNQPQHF. Written as DNA, the CDR3 is TGTGCCAGCAGTTACGGGCCCTCCAATCAGCCCCAGCATTTT.

V gene TRBV2 combines with J gene TRBJ2-2; D not certain. With 8 bases removed from V and 0 bases from J, the gap between germline ends came to 7 bases. This CDR3 comprises 13 residues. CDR1 is SNHLY, CDR2 FYNNEI, per germline. Written as DNA, the CDR3 is TGTGCCAGCTGTACAGCGAACACCGGGGAGCTGTTTTTT. Protein: CASCTANTGELFF.

The chain uses TRBV28 and TRBJ2-4, with TRBD2 matching over 10 bases. CDR1 is MDHEN, CDR2 SYDVKM, per germline. The CDR3 runs 15 residues. V gave up 7 bases and J gave up 6 bases; unmatched junction bases: 9. The CDR3 here is CASIQGWTSGNIQYF. CDR3 in DNA: TGTGCCAGCATCCAGGGATGGACTAGCGGAAACATTCAGTACTTC. Using reference TRBV28 and TRBJ2-4 for the parts outside the CDR3, the full variable domain is DVKVTQSSRYLVKRTGEKVFLECVQDMDHENMFWYRQDPGLGLRLIYFSYDVKMKEKGDIPEGYSVSREKKERFSLILESASTNQTSMYLCASIQGWTSGNIQYFGAGTRLSVL.

The J gene is TRBJ1-1, the V gene TRBV13, with a weak D call TRBD1 (6 bases). The CDR3 is 13 residues long. The germline gives CDR1 PRHDT, CDR2 FYEKMQ (reference sequence). V dropped 2 bases and J dropped 11 bases, with 15 bases sitting between them. Here the CDR3 DNA reads TGTGCCAGCAGCTTAAGGGGCAGGGGTAGCGCTTTCTTT. It specifies CASSLRGRGSAFF.

This chain uses TRBV6-5 with TRBJ1-2; 9 bases map to TRBD1. Trimming removed 6 bases from V and 7 bases from J; junction bases left unmatched: 9. This CDR3 has 14 residues. The germline V gene encodes CDR1 MNHEY and CDR2 SVGAGI. For the CDR3, the DNA is TGTGCCAGCAGCCCCACAGGGGGCCGTTCTGGCTACACCTTC. Amino acids: CASSPTGGRSGYTF.

The rearrangement uses TRBV9 and TRBJ2-3, with 9 bases fitting TRBD2. The CDR3 spans 15 residues. Trimming took 3 bases from V and 8 from J; bases not matched to a gene: 10. Germline V gene sequence: CDR1 SGDLS, CDR2 YYNGEE. CDR3 residues: CASSEGLARVGTQYF. The CDR3 DNA follows: TGTGCCAGCAGCGAGGGACTAGCAAGGGTCGGTACGCAGTATTTT.